Below are 12 T cell receptor beta chains sequenced from a single sample in a study of T cells in Graves' hyperthyroidism and ophthalmopathy. Using RNA transcripts as the source, TCR beta CDR3 regions were amplified. The primer set for the first-round RT-PCR of the TCR CDR3 was HTBI. One entry per CDR3 protein results from TCRdb running MiXCR on the multiplex PCR reads. The sample has about 110,000 distinct CDR3 sequences; 15% to 20% are singletons. Sample: blood. These TCRs come from a woman aged 45-59 years with Graves' hyperthyroidism.

This clonotype was seen ten or more times. This rearrangement joins TRBV7-2 to TRBJ1-2; D ambiguous. This CDR3 is built from 16 residues. V dropped 0 bases and J dropped 0 bases, with 11 bases sitting between them. Germline V gene sequence: CDR1 SGHTA, CDR2 FQGNSA. The CDR3 is CASSLAFTDANYGYTF. The CDR3 DNA reads as TGTGCCAGCAGCTTAGCGTTTACAGACGCTAACTATGGCTACACCTTC.

This clonotype was seen a handful of times. J is TRBJ2-1 and V is TRBV4-2; the match to TRBD2 covers 11 bases. The CDR3 runs to 19 residues. Trimming cost V 1 base and J 9 bases; bases outside gene matches: 17. Germline-derived CDR1 and CDR2 are LGHNA and YNFKEQ. DNA of the CDR3: TGTGCCAGCAGCCAAGCGGGAACTAGCGGGAGAAATCCGTCGGGTGAGCAGTTCTTC. Its protein product is CASSQAGTSGRNPSGEQFF.

This clonotype was found many times. The chain carries TRBV15 and TRBJ1-4; the match to TRBD1 covers 9 bases. CDR3 length: 17 amino acids. The V segment lost 2 bases and the J segment 4 bases; nucleotides outside the gene matches: 8. Germline assignment: CDR1 LNHNV and CDR2 YYDKDF (reference sequence). The CDR3 coding sequence is TGTGCCACCAGCAGATCAAACAGGGGGCCTATTAATGAAAAACTGTTTTTT. This encodes CATSRSNRGPINEKLFF.

At least ten counts were recorded for this clonotype. This chain connects TRBV6-2 or TRBV6-3 to TRBJ1-1; 8 bases match TRBD1. V gave up 6 bases and J gave up 0 bases; unmatched junction bases: 18. The CDR3 extends over 19 amino acids. In germline, CDR1 is MNHEY, CDR2 SVGEGT. The CDR3 nucleotides are TGTGCCAGCAGAAAATTCCCGGAAGGACAGGGTTCCTTGAACACTGAAGCTTTCTTT. Its protein product is CASRKFPEGQGSLNTEAFF.

The chain uses TRBV10-3 and TRBJ2-5; 14 nucleotides line up with TRBD2. V shed 5 bases and J 2 bases; nucleotides not matched to a gene: 1. The CDR3 covers 15 residues. The germline V gene has CDR1 ENHRY and CDR2 SYGVKD. CDR3 nucleotide sequence: TGTGCCATCAGTCGGACTAGCGGGAGGCAAGAGACCCAGTACTTC. Protein product: CAISRTSGRQETQYF.

This clonotype was counted ten times or more. The rearrangement uses TRBV2 and TRBJ1-6; TRBD1 aligns across 7 bases. The V gene's germline CDR1 is SNHLY and CDR2 FYNNEI. The ends lost 3 bases at V and 10 bases at J; junction bases unmatched: 9. The CDR3 loop spans 15 amino acids. CDR3 residues: CASSDGVGGGSPLHF. The CDR3 DNA is TGTGCCAGCAGTGATGGTGTAGGGGGCGGATCACCCCTCCACTTT.

This clonotype was seen ten or more times. This rearrangement joins TRBV5-6 to TRBJ2-7, with TRBD1 matching 8 bases. This CDR3 region has 12 residues. J lost 4 bases, V lost 4 bases, and 1 base had no gene match. Germline V lookup: CDR1 SGHDT, CDR2 YYEEEE. CDR3 DNA: TGTGCCAGCAGCCGGACAGGGTACGAGCAGTACTTC. Amino acid sequence: CASSRTGYEQYF.

At least ten counts were recorded for this clonotype. Since a much larger clone is just one base distant, this may be a read error. The chain couples TRBV13 to TRBJ2-7; 9 nucleotides align to TRBD1. The trim removed 5 bases at V and 6 bases at J, leaving 8 bases unmatched. There are 14 residues in the CDR3. Germline loops: CDR1 PRHDT, CDR2 FYEKMQ (reference sequence). The CDR3 bases are TGTGCCAGCAGCCTCGGACAGGGGCGGCCCGAGCAGTACTTC. Its protein is CASSLGQGRPEQYF.

This clonotype was observed many times. This sequence joins TRBV28 and TRBJ2-3, with 7 bases lining up with TRBD2. The CDR3 contains 15 residues. Germline loops: CDR1 MDHEN, CDR2 SYDVKM. J gave up 4 bases and V 2 bases, and 6 bases lay outside the gene matches. CDR3 DNA: TGTGCCAGCAGTTTACGGCGGGAGAGCGCAGATACGCAGTATTTT. Protein: CASSLRRESADTQYF.

CDR3 residues: CASSQDGGDGYTF. In DNA, the CDR3 is TGTGCCAGCAGCCAAGATGGAGGGGATGGCTACACCTTC. The rearrangement joins TRBV3-1 to TRBJ1-2, with a possible D match to TRBD1 (5 bases). The germline gives CDR1 LGHDT, CDR2 YNNKEL (reference sequence). The V end was cut by 0 bases, the J end by 6 bases, with 8 bases between. The CDR3 has 13 residues.

This clonotype was seen at least ten times. The chain links TRBV20-1 to TRBJ2-1; 9 nucleotides agree with TRBD2. The V and J ends lost 5 bases and 7 bases, in that order; junction bases with no gene match: 9. Per germline, CDR1 DFQATT and CDR2 SNEGSKA (reference sequence). The CDR3 is made up of 14 amino acids. Written as DNA, the CDR3 is TGCAGTGCTCAAAGAGCGGGAGGATTGAATGAGCAGTTCTTC. It is translated as CSAQRAGGLNEQFF.

In its sample, this clonotype was seen many times. J is TRBJ2-5 and V is TRBV30; either TRBD1 or TRBD2 may fit D (6 bases each). CDR1 GTSNPN and CDR2 SVGIG come from the germline V gene (reference sequence). Trimming shortened V by 0 bases and J by 4 bases, and 12 bases separated the two germline ends. This CDR3 contains 14 residues. CDR3: CAWSVGGNSETQYF. The CDR3 nucleotides read TGTGCCTGGAGTGTAGGGGGGAATTCAGAGACCCAGTACTTC. Full variable domain (missing parts from reference TRBV30 and TRBJ2-5): SQTIHQWPATLVQPVGSPLSLECTVEGTSNPNLYWYRQAAGRGLQLLFYSVGIGQISSEVPQNLSASRPQDRQFILSSKKLLLSDSGFYLCAWSVGGNSETQYFGPGTRLLVL.